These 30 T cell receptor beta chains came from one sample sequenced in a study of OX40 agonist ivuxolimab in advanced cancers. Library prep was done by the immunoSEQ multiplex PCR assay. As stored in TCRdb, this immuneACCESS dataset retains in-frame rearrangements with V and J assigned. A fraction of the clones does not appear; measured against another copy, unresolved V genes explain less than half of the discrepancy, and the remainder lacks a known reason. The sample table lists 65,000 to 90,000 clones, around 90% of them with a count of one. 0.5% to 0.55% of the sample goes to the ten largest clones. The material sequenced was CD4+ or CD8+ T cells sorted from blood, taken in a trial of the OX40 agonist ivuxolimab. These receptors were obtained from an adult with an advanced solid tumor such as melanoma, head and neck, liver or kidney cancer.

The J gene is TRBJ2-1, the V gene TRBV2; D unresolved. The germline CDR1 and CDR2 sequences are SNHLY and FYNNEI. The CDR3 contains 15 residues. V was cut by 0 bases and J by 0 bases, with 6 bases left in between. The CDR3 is CASSEASRSYNEQFF. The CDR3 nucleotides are TGTGCCAGCAGTGAAGCAAGTCGCTCCTACAATGAGCAGTTCTTC.

CDR3 region: CASSQDPTGTYEQYF. The CDR3 DNA reads TGTGCCAGCAGTCAAGACCCGACAGGGACCTACGAGCAGTACTTC. V is TRBV6-5 and J is TRBJ2-7; the match to TRBD1 covers 7 bases. V dropped 5 bases and J dropped 2; count of bases not matched to a gene: 9. The CDR3 loop spans 15 amino acids. CDR1 and CDR2 from the germline V gene are MNHEY and SVGAGI.

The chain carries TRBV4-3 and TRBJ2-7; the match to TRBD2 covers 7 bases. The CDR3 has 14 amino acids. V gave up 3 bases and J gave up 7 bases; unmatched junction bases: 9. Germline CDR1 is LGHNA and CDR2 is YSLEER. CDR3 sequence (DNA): TGCGCCAGCAGCCAGGACGGGGGGATGGGGGAGCAGTACTTC. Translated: CASSQDGGMGEQYF.

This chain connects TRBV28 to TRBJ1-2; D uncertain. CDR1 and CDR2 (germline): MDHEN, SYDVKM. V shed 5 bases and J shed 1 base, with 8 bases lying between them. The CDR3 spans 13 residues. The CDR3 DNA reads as TGTGCCAGCAGTGTACAGATTAACTATGGCTACACCTTC. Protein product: CASSVQINYGYTF.

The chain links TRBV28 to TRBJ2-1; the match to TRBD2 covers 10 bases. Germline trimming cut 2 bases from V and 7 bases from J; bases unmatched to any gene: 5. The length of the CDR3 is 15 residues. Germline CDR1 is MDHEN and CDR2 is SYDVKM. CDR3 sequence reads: CASSLASGSLNEQFF. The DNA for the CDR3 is TGTGCCAGCAGTTTAGCTAGCGGGAGCTTAAATGAGCAGTTCTTC.

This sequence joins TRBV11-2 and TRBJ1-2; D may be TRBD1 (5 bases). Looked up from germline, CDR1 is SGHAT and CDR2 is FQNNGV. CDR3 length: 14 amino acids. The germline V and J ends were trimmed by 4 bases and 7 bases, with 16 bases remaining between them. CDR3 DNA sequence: TGTGCCAGCAGCTCAGGGAGGGGTCGGGCTGGCTACACCTTC. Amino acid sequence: CASSSGRGRAGYTF.

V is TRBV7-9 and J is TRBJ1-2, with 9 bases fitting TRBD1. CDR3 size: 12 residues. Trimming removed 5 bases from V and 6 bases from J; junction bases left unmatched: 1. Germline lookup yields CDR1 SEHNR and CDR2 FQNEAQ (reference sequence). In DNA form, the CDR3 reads TGTGCCAGCAGCGGGACAGGGCATGGCTACACCTTC. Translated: CASSGTGHGYTF.

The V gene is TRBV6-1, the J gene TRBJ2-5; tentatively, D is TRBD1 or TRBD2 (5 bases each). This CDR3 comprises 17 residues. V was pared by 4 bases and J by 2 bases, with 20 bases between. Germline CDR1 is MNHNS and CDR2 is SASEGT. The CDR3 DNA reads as TGTGCCAGCAGTGTGGGACCCCAGGGTGGAGGTCAAGAGACCCAGTACTTC. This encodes CASSVGPQGGGQETQYF.

The CDR3, as DNA: TGTGCCAGCAGGAGGACAGTCGAGCCCCAGCATTTT. Its translation is CASRRTVEPQHF. V is TRBV21-1 and J is TRBJ1-5; the table's D call, TRBD1, was not checked against the DNA. TRBV21-1 is a listed pseudogene. The CDR3 spans 12 residues.

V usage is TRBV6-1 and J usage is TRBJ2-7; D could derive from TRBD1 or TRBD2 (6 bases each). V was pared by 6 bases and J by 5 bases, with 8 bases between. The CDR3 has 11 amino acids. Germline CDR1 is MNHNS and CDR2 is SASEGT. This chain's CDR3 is CASRRGDEQYF. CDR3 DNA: TGTGCCAGCAGAAGGGGGGACGAGCAGTACTTC.

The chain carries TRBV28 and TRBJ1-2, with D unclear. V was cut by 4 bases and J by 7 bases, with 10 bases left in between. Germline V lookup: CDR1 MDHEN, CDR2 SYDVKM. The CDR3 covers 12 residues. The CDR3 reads CASSSTVVGYTF. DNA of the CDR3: TGTGCCAGCAGTTCTACGGTGGTTGGCTACACCTTC.

The chain's CDR3 is CASSQIALTGELFF. The CDR3 bases are TGCGCCAGCAGCCAAATAGCCCTCACCGGGGAGCTGTTTTTT. J is TRBJ2-2 and V is TRBV4-3; no definite D call. The CDR3 spans 14 residues. Germline-derived CDR1 and CDR2 are LGHNA and YSLEER. Trimming shortened V by 2 bases and J by 4 bases, and 8 bases separated the two germline ends.

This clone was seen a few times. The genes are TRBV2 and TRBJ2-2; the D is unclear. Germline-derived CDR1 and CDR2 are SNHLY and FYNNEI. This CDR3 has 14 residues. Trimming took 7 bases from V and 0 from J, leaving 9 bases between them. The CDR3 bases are TGTGCCAGCACGGGTAGCCCGAACACCGGGGAGCTGTTTTTT. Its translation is CASTGSPNTGELFF.

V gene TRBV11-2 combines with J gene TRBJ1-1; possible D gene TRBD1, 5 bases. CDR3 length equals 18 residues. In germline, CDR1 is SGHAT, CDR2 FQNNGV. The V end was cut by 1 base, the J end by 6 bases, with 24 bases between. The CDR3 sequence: CASSLGRRRVSPGAEAFF. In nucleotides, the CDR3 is TGTGCCAGCAGCTTAGGTCGCCGCAGGGTATCTCCTGGCGCTGAAGCTTTCTTT. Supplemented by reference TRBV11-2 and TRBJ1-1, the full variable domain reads EAGVAQSPRYKIIEKRQSVAFWCNPISGHATLYWYQQILGQGPKLLIQFQNNGVVDDSQLPKDRFSAERLKGVDSTLKIQPAKLEDSAVYLCASSLGRRRVSPGAEAFFGQGTRLTVV.

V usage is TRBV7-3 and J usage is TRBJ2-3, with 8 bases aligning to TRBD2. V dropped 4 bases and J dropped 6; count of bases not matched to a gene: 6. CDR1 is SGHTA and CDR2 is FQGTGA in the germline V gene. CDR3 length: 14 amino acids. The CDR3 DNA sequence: TGTGCCAGCAGCTCCGGACTAGCTCGCGATACGCAGTATTTT. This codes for CASSSGLARDTQYF.

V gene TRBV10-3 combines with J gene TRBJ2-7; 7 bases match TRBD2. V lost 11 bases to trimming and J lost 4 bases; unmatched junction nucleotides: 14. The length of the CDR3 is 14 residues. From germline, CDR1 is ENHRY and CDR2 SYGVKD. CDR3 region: CAAGADLATYEQYF. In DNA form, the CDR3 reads TGTGCCGCGGGAGCGGACCTGGCGACTTACGAGCAGTACTTC.

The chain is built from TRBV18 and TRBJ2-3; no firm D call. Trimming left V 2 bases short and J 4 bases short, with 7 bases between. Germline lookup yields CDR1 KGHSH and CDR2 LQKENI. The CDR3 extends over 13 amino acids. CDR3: CASSPVVADTQYF. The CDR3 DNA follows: TGTGCCAGCTCACCAGTCGTTGCAGATACGCAGTATTTT.

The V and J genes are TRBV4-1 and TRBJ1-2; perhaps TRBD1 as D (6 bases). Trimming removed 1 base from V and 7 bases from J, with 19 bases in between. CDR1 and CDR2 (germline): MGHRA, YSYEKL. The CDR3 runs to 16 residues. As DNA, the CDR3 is TGCGCCAGCAGCCAAGGCAGGTCAGGGGCGTTCGGTGGCTACACCTTC. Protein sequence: CASSQGRSGAFGGYTF.

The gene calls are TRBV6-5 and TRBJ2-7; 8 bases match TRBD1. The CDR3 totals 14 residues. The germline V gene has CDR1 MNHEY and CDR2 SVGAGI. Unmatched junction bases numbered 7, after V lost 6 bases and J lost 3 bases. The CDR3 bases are TGTGCCAGCAGGAGGGGACAGGCCAACTACGAGCAGTACTTC. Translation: CASRRGQANYEQYF.

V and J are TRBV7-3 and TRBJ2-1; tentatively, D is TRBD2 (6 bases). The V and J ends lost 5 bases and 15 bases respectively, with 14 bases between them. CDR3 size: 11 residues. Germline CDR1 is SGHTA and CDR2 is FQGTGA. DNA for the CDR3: TGTGCCAGCAGCCTCGAGGGACTTCTGTTCTTC. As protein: CASSLEGLLFF.

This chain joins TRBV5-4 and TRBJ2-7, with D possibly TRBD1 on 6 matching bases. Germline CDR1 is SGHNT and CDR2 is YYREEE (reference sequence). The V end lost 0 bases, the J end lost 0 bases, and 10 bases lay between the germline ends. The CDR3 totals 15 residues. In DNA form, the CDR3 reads TGTGCCAGCAGCTTGGGGGGGCCTAGCTCCTACGAGCAGTACTTC. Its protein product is CASSLGGPSSYEQYF.

DNA for the CDR3: TGTGCCAGCAGCCCGCCGACGGCAGGGGCAGATACGCAGTATTTT. It specifies CASSPPTAGADTQYF. The chain joins TRBV7-8 to TRBJ2-3; D may be TRBD1 (6 bases). This CDR3 is built from 15 residues. V dropped 5 bases and J dropped 4 bases, with 16 bases sitting between them. CDR1 and CDR2 (germline): SGHVS, FQNEAQ.

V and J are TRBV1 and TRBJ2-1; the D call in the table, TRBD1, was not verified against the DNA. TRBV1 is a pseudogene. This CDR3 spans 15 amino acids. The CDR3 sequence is CTSSQRPSRGNEQFF. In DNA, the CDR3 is TGCACCAGCAGCCAACGGCCTAGCAGGGGCAATGAGCAGTTCTTC.

CDR3 nucleotides: TGTGCCAGCAGCTATTTCTACGAGCAGTACTTC. Translation gives CASSYFYEQYF. The rearrangement joins TRBV5-6 to TRBJ2-7; D remains unclear. Germline V gene data show CDR1 as SGHDT and CDR2 as YYEEEE. Trimming took 3 bases from V and 3 from J, leaving 4 bases between them. There are 11 residues in the CDR3.

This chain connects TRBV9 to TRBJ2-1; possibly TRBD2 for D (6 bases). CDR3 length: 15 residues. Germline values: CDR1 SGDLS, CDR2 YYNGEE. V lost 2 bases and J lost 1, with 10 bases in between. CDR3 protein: CASSVGRGSYNEQFF. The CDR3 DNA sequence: TGTGCCAGCAGCGTCGGGCGGGGTTCCTACAATGAGCAGTTCTTC.

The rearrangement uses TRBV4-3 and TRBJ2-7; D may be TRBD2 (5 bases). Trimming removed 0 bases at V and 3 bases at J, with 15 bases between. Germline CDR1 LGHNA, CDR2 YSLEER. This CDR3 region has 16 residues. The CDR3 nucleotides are TGCGCCAGCAGCCAAGATCCCGGGGAACTTTTCTACGAGCAGTACTTC. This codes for CASSQDPGELFYEQYF.

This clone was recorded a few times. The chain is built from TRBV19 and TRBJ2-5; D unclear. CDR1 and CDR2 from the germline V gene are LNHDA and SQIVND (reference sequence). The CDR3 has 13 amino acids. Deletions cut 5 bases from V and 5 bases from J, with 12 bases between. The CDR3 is CASSRSKPETQYF. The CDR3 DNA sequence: TGTGCCAGTAGTCGGTCCAAGCCGGAGACCCAGTACTTC.

CDR3 loop: CAISALEPEQFF. The DNA for the CDR3 is TGTGCCATCTCGGCCCTAGAACCTGAGCAGTTCTTC. The chain has TRBV10-3 and TRBJ2-1; no reliable D call. Per germline, CDR1 ENHRY and CDR2 SYGVKD. This CDR3 has 12 residues. V gave up 8 bases and J gave up 9 bases, with 14 bases separating them.

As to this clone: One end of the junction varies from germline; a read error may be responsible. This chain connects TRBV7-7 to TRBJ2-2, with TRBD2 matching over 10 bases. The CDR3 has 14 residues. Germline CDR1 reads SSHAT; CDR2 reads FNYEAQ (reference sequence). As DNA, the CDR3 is TGTGCTAGCAGGGGACTAGCGTTCACCGGGGAGCTGTTTTTT. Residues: CASRGLAFTGELFF.

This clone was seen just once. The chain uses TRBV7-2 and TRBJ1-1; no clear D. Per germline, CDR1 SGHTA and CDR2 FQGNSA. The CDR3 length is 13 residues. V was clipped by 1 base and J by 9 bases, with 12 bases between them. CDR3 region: CASSLVGPGKAFF. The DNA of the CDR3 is TGTGCCAGCAGCTTAGTCGGGCCGGGGAAAGCTTTCTTT.